The 29 T cell receptor beta chains listed next were all sequenced from one sample in a study of cytomegalovirus exposure and HLA in healthy donors. The PCR used 60 Vbeta and 13 Jbeta primers. Here immunoSEQ multiplex PCR was the method, and the copy in TCRdb shows in-frame clones only, minus some. The sample lists about 180,000 clones; around 77% were seen once. The sequenced material came from PBMCs. All receptors come from a man aged 60 to 75 in good health and CMV-seronegative.

The V call is TRBV6-5, the J call TRBJ1-1; possible D gene TRBD1, 6 bases. V dropped 6 bases and J dropped 1 base, with 15 bases sitting between them. The CDR3 extends over 15 amino acids. CDR1 is MNHEY, CDR2 SVGAGI, per germline. The CDR3 loop reads CASRRNNRENTEAFF. The CDR3 DNA sequence: TGTGCCAGCAGACGTAACAACAGGGAGAACACTGAAGCTTTCTTT.

This clone was seen only once. The chain carries TRBV2 and TRBJ1-1; TRBD1 matches 7 bases. V lost 8 bases to trimming and J lost 2 bases; unmatched junction nucleotides: 5. CDR1 and CDR2 (germline): SNHLY, FYNNEI. This CDR3 has 13 residues. The CDR3 DNA reads TGTGCCAGCTACAGGGGTAGAAACACTGAAGCTTTCTTT. Encoded protein: CASYRGRNTEAFF.

The chain carries TRBV27 and TRBJ1-2; 7 positions agree with TRBD1. The CDR3 has 15 amino acids. After removal of 4 bases from V and 0 bases from J, the junction contained 5 bases not matched to a gene. Germline V gives CDR1 MNHEY, CDR2 SMNVEV (reference sequence). Written as DNA, the CDR3 is TGTGCCAGCAGTTCAAACGGACAGGCTAACTATGGCTACACCTTC. This codes for CASSSNGQANYGYTF.

This clone was observed a few times. CDR3 residues: CASSLTGGSPEAFF. DNA of the CDR3: TGTGCCAGCAGCTTGACGGGGGGGAGCCCTGAAGCTTTCTTT. The V gene is TRBV7-3, the J gene TRBJ1-1; D possibly corresponds to TRBD1 (5 bases). Germline loops: CDR1 SGHTA, CDR2 FQGTGA. The CDR3 is 14 residues long. V lost 3 bases and J lost 6, with 14 bases in between.

This clone was found once. This chain uses TRBV7-2 with TRBJ1-1; no firm D call. The CDR3 sequence is 15 residues long. CDR1 and CDR2 (germline): SGHTA, FQGNSA. V was cut by 4 bases and J by 7 bases, with 19 bases left in between. Here the CDR3 DNA reads TGTGCCAGCAGCTCAGGTGGAGGAGGGATGAGTGAAGCTTTCTTT. Translating gives CASSSGGGGMSEAFF.

In the case of this clone: The sample holds other DNA sequences that translate to the same CDR3. The chain employs TRBV15 and TRBJ2-7; 11 bases align to TRBD1. CDR1 is LNHNV, CDR2 YYDKDF, per germline (reference sequence). V shed 3 bases and J 2 bases; nucleotides not matched to a gene: 0. CDR3 length: 14 residues. The CDR3 DNA reads TGTGCCACCAGCAGGGACAGGGGGCCCTACGAGCAGTACTTC. Residues: CATSRDRGPYEQYF.

This chain uses TRBV9 with TRBJ2-7; maybe TRBD2 (5 bases). The germline CDR1 and CDR2 sequences are SGDLS and YYNGEE. Trimming removed 2 bases at V and 7 bases at J, with 13 bases between. CDR3 length equals 13 residues. CDR3 DNA sequence: TGTGCCAGCAGCGTCAGTCCCACGGGGGAGCAGTACTTC. Its protein product is CASSVSPTGEQYF.

The V gene is TRBV29-1, the J gene TRBJ1-1, with D uncertain. The CDR3 spans 12 residues. V was trimmed by 3 bases and J by 4 bases, leaving 9 bases between them. Germline V gene lookup returns CDR1 SQVTM and CDR2 ANQGSEA. For the CDR3, the DNA is TGCAGCGTTGAGGGTGGAGCCACTGAAGCTTTCTTT. Its protein is CSVEGGATEAFF.

The chain employs TRBV27 and TRBJ2-1; a possible D gene is TRBD1 (6 bases). The V and J ends lost 5 bases and 2 bases respectively, with 19 bases between them. Germline V CDR1 and CDR2: MNHEY, SMNVEV (reference sequence). This CDR3 has 17 residues. This CDR3 is CASSTASPRGTYNEQFF. DNA for the CDR3: TGTGCCAGCAGTACCGCCTCGCCAAGGGGGACCTACAATGAGCAGTTCTTC.

The V and J genes are TRBV7-9 and TRBJ1-5, with 7 nucleotides matching TRBD1. Germline values: CDR1 SEHNR, CDR2 FQNEAQ (reference sequence). V lost 2 bases to trimming and J lost 0 bases; unmatched junction nucleotides: 10. The CDR3 runs 18 residues. The DNA of the CDR3 is TGTGCCAGCAGCTTAACGTTATCGGGACAGTATAGCAATCAGCCCCAGCATTTT. It codes for CASSLTLSGQYSNQPQHF. Filled out from reference TRBV7-9 and TRBJ1-5, the complete variable domain reads DTGVSQNPRHKITKRGQNVTFRCDPISEHNRLYWYRQTLGQGPEFLTYFQNEAQLEKSRLLSDRFSAERPKGSFSTLEIQRTEQGDSAMYLCASSLTLSGQYSNQPQHFGDGTRLSIL.

This clone was recorded a few times. V and J are TRBV5-1 and TRBJ1-1; weak D call: TRBD1 (6 bases). CDR3 size: 14 residues. Per the germline V gene, CDR1 is SGHRS and CDR2 is YFSETQ. Trimming removed 4 bases at V and 4 bases at J, with 14 bases between. CDR3 in amino acids: CASSTYLQGTEAFF. The CDR3 DNA follows: TGCGCCAGCAGCACCTACTTACAGGGCACTGAAGCTTTCTTT.

V gene TRBV5-1 combines with J gene TRBJ1-2, with TRBD1 matching 7 bases. Looked up from germline, CDR1 is SGHRS and CDR2 is YFSETQ. V lost 0 bases, J lost 4 bases, and 9 bases stayed unmatched. The CDR3 sequence is 16 residues long. The CDR3 sequence: CASSLARQGYAYGYTF. The DNA of the CDR3 is TGCGCCAGCAGCTTGGCACGACAGGGTTACGCCTATGGCTACACCTTC.

In DNA, the CDR3 is TGTGCCAGCAGCTTAGGAGCACAGGGGACAGGGTATGAGCAGTTCTTC. Protein sequence: CASSLGAQGTGYEQFF. This chain uses TRBV7-6 with TRBJ2-1; 9 bases align to TRBD1. From germline, CDR1 is SGHVS and CDR2 FNYEAQ. The CDR3 runs to 16 residues. The V gene end was trimmed by 1 base and the J gene end by 8 bases; junction bases not matched to a gene: 9.

This clone occurred a few times. The J gene is TRBJ2-2, the V gene TRBV7-6; possible D gene TRBD2, 6 bases. Deletions cut 0 bases from V and 1 base from J, with 12 bases between. The CDR3 loop spans 17 amino acids. The germline V gene encodes CDR1 SGHVS and CDR2 FNYEAQ. The CDR3 reads CASSLARDFRNTGELFF. The CDR3 DNA sequence: TGTGCCAGCAGCTTAGCAAGGGACTTTCGGAACACCGGGGAGCTGTTTTTT.

The chain has TRBV18 and TRBJ2-5; possibly TRBD1 for D (6 bases). CDR1 is KGHSH, CDR2 LQKENI, per germline. Trimming removed 3 bases from V and 5 bases from J, with 16 bases in between. The CDR3 runs 15 residues. CDR3 nucleotide sequence: TGTGCCAGCTCACCGAGCTCCGTGCAGGGGGAGACCCAGTACTTC. It translates to CASSPSSVQGETQYF.

The chain combines TRBV6-6 with TRBJ2-3; TRBD2 might be the D (6 bases). The CDR3 is 14 residues long. The V end lost 6 bases, the J end lost 0 bases, and 10 bases lay between the germline ends. The germline V gene encodes CDR1 MNHNY and CDR2 SVGAGI (reference sequence). CDR3 in DNA: TGTGCCAGCAGCATCGGGACTAGCACAGATACGCAGTATTTT. Protein product: CASSIGTSTDTQYF.

This chain connects TRBV6-5 to TRBJ1-1; 9 bases are shared with TRBD1. V was pared by 9 bases and J by 7 bases, with 12 bases of the junction left unmatched. Germline V gene data show CDR1 as MNHEY and CDR2 as SVGAGI. This CDR3 has 14 amino acids. CDR3 residues: CASQMTGGVGEAFF. The CDR3 nucleotides read TGTGCCAGTCAAATGACAGGGGGTGTAGGTGAAGCTTTCTTT.

In the case of this clone: The same CDR3 arises from other DNA sequences in this sample as well. The V and J genes are TRBV2 and TRBJ1-5; perhaps TRBD1 as D (5 bases). The germline V gene encodes CDR1 SNHLY and CDR2 FYNNEI. Trimming took off 7 bases at V and 2 bases at J, with 9 bases between the two ends. The CDR3 is 13 amino acids. The CDR3 loop reads CASKKQGNQPQHF. CDR3 DNA sequence: TGTGCCAGCAAGAAACAGGGCAATCAGCCCCAGCATTTT.

V is TRBV7-2 and J is TRBJ2-3; D possibly corresponds to TRBD1 (5 bases). Trimming took off 0 bases at V and 3 bases at J, with 10 bases between the two ends. The CDR3 consists of 15 residues. Per germline, CDR1 SGHTA and CDR2 FQGNSA. CDR3 sequence reads: CASSLAQGPTDTQYF. DNA of the CDR3: TGTGCCAGCAGCTTAGCGCAGGGCCCAACAGATACGCAGTATTTT.

V is TRBV7-2 and J is TRBJ2-3; D is ambiguous. There are 12 residues in the CDR3. The germline V gene encodes CDR1 SGHTA and CDR2 FQGNSA. Between the trimmed V and J ends, which lost 3 bases and 2 bases, there was a span of 3 bases. The DNA for the CDR3 is TGTGCCAGCAGCTTCCACACAGATACGCAGTATTTT. It yields the protein CASSFHTDTQYF.

This chain joins TRBV14 and TRBJ2-2, with D perhaps TRBD2 (6 bases). V was clipped by 1 base and J by 3 bases, with 9 bases between them. Germline assignment: CDR1 SGHDN and CDR2 FVKESK. This CDR3 contains 15 residues. CDR3 nucleotide sequence: TGTGCCAGCAGCCAAGGGGCGGGGTACACCGGGGAGCTGTTTTTT. It is translated as CASSQGAGYTGELFF.

J is TRBJ1-4 and V is TRBV2; the match to TRBD1 covers 11 bases. V lost 7 bases, J lost 6 bases, and 4 bases stayed unmatched. Germline CDR1 is SNHLY and CDR2 is FYNNEI. The CDR3 extends over 14 amino acids. DNA of the CDR3: TGTGCCAGCAACCTGGACAGGGGGCATGAAAAACTGTTTTTT. It translates to CASNLDRGHEKLFF.

Only a few counts were recorded for this clone. The chain joins TRBV5-1 to TRBJ2-5; unclear D gene. Deletions cut 5 bases from V and 2 bases from J, with 19 bases between. This CDR3 is 16 amino acids long. The germline V gene encodes CDR1 SGHRS and CDR2 YFSETQ. As DNA, the CDR3 is TGCGCCAGCAGGCACGCGACGGGTGGCGTACAAGAGACCCAGTACTTC. Encoded protein: CASRHATGGVQETQYF. Filled out from reference TRBV5-1 and TRBJ2-5, the complete variable domain reads KAGVTQTPRYLIKTRGQQVTLSCSPISGHRSVSWYQQTPGQGLQFLFEYFSETQRNKGNFPGRFSGRQFSNSRSEMNVSTLELGDSALYLCASRHATGGVQETQYFGPGTRLLVL.

The chain has TRBV7-8 and TRBJ1-1; 7 nucleotides align to TRBD1. This CDR3 has 17 residues. V shed 5 bases and J 0 bases; nucleotides not matched to a gene: 12. CDR1 SGHVS and CDR2 FQNEAQ come from the germline V gene. CDR3 sequence (DNA): TGTGCCAGCAGCACAAAGACAGGGAGACTGATGAACACTGAAGCTTTCTTT. Translation: CASSTKTGRLMNTEAFF.

In its sample, this clone was seen once. This chain uses TRBV28 with TRBJ1-5; no reliable D call. Germline V gene sequence: CDR1 MDHEN, CDR2 SYDVKM. The CDR3 runs 12 residues. Trimming pared 7 bases from V and 5 bases from J, leaving 9 bases between. CDR3 in amino acids: CASNPQHQPQHF. The CDR3 DNA reads as TGTGCCAGCAACCCACAGCATCAGCCCCAGCATTTT.

This chain links TRBV19 with TRBJ2-5; no reliable D call. Trimming took 9 bases from V and 5 from J, leaving 22 bases between them. CDR3 size: 15 residues. From germline, CDR1 is LNHDA and CDR2 SQIVND (reference sequence). The CDR3 DNA is TGTGCCAGACCCATACCGTGTGGCGACGGGGAGACCCAGTACTTC. It encodes CARPIPCGDGETQYF.

The rearrangement joins TRBV5-1 to TRBJ2-2; 8 bases match TRBD1. Looked up from germline, CDR1 is SGHRS and CDR2 is YFSETQ. V shed 4 bases and J 0 bases; nucleotides not matched to a gene: 14. This CDR3 region has 19 residues. As DNA, the CDR3 is TGCGCCAGCAGCGATATGACAGGGGAACCTTTCTCGAACACCGGGGAGCTGTTTTTT. It yields the protein CASSDMTGEPFSNTGELFF. Filled out from reference TRBV5-1 and TRBJ2-2, the complete variable domain reads KAGVTQTPRYLIKTRGQQVTLSCSPISGHRSVSWYQQTPGQGLQFLFEYFSETQRNKGNFPGRFSGRQFSNSRSEMNVSTLELGDSALYLCASSDMTGEPFSNTGELFFGEGSRLTVL.

The chain uses TRBV10-1 and TRBJ1-6; no clear D. V was clipped by 3 bases and J by 8 bases, with 17 bases between them. Germline V gives CDR1 WNHNN, CDR2 SYGVQD (reference sequence). CDR3 length: 16 residues. The DNA of the CDR3 is TGCGCCAGCAGTGAAGCTGGGTCCGGAGGAGATTCACCCCTCCACTTT. Residues: CASSEAGSGGDSPLHF.

This clone has just a few counts. V is TRBV7-9 and J is TRBJ1-3; TRBD1 agrees at 10 bases. Germline V gene sequence: CDR1 SEHNR, CDR2 FQNEAQ (reference sequence). The CDR3 consists of 18 residues. Trimming took 5 bases from V and 0 from J; bases not matched to a gene: 10. CDR3 DNA: TGTGCCAGCAGCCGGACAGGGGGTGACCTTTCCTCTGGAAACACCATATATTTT. Translating it yields CASSRTGGDLSSGNTIYF. The full variable domain, with the rest looked up from reference TRBV7-9 and TRBJ1-3, is DTGVSQNPRHKITKRGQNVTFRCDPISEHNRLYWYRQTLGQGPEFLTYFQNEAQLEKSRLLSDRFSAERPKGSFSTLEIQRTEQGDSAMYLCASSRTGGDLSSGNTIYFGEGSWLTVV.